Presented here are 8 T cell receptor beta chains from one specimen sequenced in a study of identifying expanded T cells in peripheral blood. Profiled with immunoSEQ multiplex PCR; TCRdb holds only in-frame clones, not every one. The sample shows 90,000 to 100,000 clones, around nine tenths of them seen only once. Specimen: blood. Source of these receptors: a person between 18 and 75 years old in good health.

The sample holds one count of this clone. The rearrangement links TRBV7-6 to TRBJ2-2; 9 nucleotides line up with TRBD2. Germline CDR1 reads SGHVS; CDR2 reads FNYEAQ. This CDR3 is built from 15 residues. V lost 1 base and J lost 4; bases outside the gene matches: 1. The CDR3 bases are TGTGCCAGCAGCTTAGAAGCGGGGGGCACCGGGGAGCTGTTTTTT. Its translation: CASSLEAGGTGELFF.

This CDR3 reads CASSPVGGELFF. CDR3 DNA: TGTGCCAGCAGTCCAGTTGGCGGGGAGCTGTTTTTT. The chain carries TRBV27 and TRBJ2-2, with no clear D. CDR3 length: 12 amino acids. With 5 bases removed from V and 7 bases from J, the gap between germline ends came to 8 bases. Per germline, CDR1 MNHEY and CDR2 SMNVEV (reference sequence).

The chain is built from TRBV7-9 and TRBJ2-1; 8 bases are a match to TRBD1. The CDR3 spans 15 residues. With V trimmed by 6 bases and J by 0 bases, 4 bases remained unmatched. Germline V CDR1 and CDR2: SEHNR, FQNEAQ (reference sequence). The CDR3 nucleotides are TGTGCCAGCAGGCCAACAGGGGGCTCCTACAATGAGCAGTTCTTC. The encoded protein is CASRPTGGSYNEQFF.

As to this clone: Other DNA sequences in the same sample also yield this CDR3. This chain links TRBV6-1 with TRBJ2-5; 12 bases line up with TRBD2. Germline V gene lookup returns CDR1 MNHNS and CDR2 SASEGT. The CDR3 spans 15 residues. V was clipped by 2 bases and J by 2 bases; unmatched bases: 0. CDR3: CASSELAGGQETQYF. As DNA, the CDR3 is TGTGCCAGCAGTGAACTAGCGGGGGGGCAAGAGACCCAGTACTTC.

The CDR3 nucleotides are TGTGCCAGCAGTGAGCCACAGGGGAGCCAAGAGACCCAGTACTTC. Its protein is CASSEPQGSQETQYF. The rearrangement joins TRBV6-1 to TRBJ2-5, with TRBD1 matching over 7 bases. This CDR3 is built from 15 residues. The germline V gene has CDR1 MNHNS and CDR2 SASEGT. After removal of 3 bases from V and 1 base from J, the junction contained 5 bases not matched to a gene.

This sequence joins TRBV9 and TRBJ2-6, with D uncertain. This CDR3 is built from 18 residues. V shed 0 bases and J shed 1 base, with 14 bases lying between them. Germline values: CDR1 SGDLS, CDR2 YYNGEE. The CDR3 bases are TGTGCCAGCAGCGTAGAACCCTACGGGCGATCTGGGGCCAACGTCCTGACTTTC. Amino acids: CASSVEPYGRSGANVLTF.

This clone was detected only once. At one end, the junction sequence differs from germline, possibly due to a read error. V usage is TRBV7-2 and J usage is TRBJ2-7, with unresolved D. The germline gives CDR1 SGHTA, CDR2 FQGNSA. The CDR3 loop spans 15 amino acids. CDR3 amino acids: CASSLGPKGSHEQYF. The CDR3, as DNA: TGTGCCAGCAGCTTAGGCCCTAAAGGCTCCCACGAGCAGTACTTC.

The CDR3 loop reads CSVSDEKLFF. The CDR3 DNA sequence: TGCAGTGTCTCTGATGAAAAACTGTTTTTT. J is TRBJ1-4 and V is TRBV20-1; D is unclear. Trimming left V 7 bases short and J 6 bases short, with 6 bases between. CDR1 and CDR2 from the germline V gene are DFQATT and SNEGSKA (reference sequence). The length of the CDR3 is 10 residues.